These 10 T cell receptor beta chains came from one sample sequenced in a study of blood T cell repertoires in COVID-19. The protocol was immunoSEQ multiplex PCR, while the TCRdb copy is restricted to in-frame clones and leaves out a portion. The repertoire holds about 120,000 clones, with roughly 89% as singletons. Material for sequencing was peripheral blood. The source is a man in his 60s with COVID-19, enrolled during active disease.

The V and J genes are TRBV30 and TRBJ2-7; weak D call: TRBD1 (6 bases). The germline gives CDR1 GTSNPN, CDR2 SVGIG (reference sequence). This CDR3 is 14 amino acids long. V was trimmed by 0 bases and J by 3 bases, leaving 12 bases between them. Written as DNA, the CDR3 is TGTGCCTGGAGTGTTAGGGGGTATTTCTACGAGCAGTACTTC. Translating it yields CAWSVRGYFYEQYF.

The chain recombines TRBV30 with TRBJ1-4; 9 nucleotides match TRBD1. This CDR3 is built from 15 residues. Trimming took 3 bases from V and 6 from J; bases not matched to a gene: 8. Germline-derived CDR1 and CDR2 are GTSNPN and SVGIG (reference sequence). The CDR3 region has the DNA TGTGCCTGGAGCGACCCGGGACAGGGTGATGAAAAACTGTTTTTT. This encodes CAWSDPGQGDEKLFF.

The V and J genes are TRBV6-2 or TRBV6-3 and TRBJ1-4; TRBD1 matches at 8 bases. The CDR3 is made up of 17 amino acids. The trim removed 4 bases at V and 3 bases at J, leaving 10 bases unmatched. Per germline, CDR1 MNHEY and CDR2 SVGEGT. This CDR3 is CASSFPLDRAANEKLFF. CDR3 coding DNA: TGTGCCAGCAGTTTCCCTCTGGACAGGGCGGCTAATGAAAAACTGTTTTTT.

The V and J genes are TRBV3-1 (or the pseudogene TRBV3-2) and TRBJ1-2; TRBD1 aligns across 7 bases. Germline V CDR1 and CDR2: LGHDT, YNNKEL (reference sequence). CDR3 length: 13 residues. V shed 7 bases and J 7 bases; nucleotides not matched to a gene: 9. The CDR3 nucleotides read TGTGCCAGCACCCCCGACAGGGCCAGTGGCTACACCTTC. Its protein product is CASTPDRASGYTF.

The chain has TRBV9 and TRBJ2-5, with 7 positions matching TRBD2. Germline trimming cut 5 bases from V and 2 bases from J; bases unmatched to any gene: 6. The germline CDR1 and CDR2 sequences are SGDLS and YYNGEE. The CDR3 spans 14 residues. CDR3 region: CASSGVGGQETQYF. CDR3 sequence (DNA): TGTGCCAGCAGTGGAGTGGGGGGGCAAGAGACCCAGTACTTC.

The chain employs TRBV18 and TRBJ2-7; 9 nucleotides align to TRBD2. The CDR3 has 15 residues. Losses at the gene ends were 4 bases for V and 3 bases for J; bases not matched to a gene: 7. Germline values: CDR1 KGHSH, CDR2 LQKENI. The CDR3 loop reads CASSLQRGALYEQYF. In DNA, the CDR3 is TGTGCCAGCTCACTTCAGCGGGGGGCTCTCTACGAGCAGTACTTC.

This rearrangement joins TRBV9 to TRBJ1-3; tentative D call: TRBD1 (6 bases). V lost 2 bases and J lost 1, with 10 bases in between. This CDR3 has 15 residues. Germline V gives CDR1 SGDLS, CDR2 YYNGEE. CDR3 coding DNA: TGTGCCAGCAGCGTCAGGGGCGCTTCTGGAAACACCATATATTTT. It is translated as CASSVRGASGNTIYF.

This clone is a singleton in its sample. The chain is built from TRBV15 and TRBJ2-5, with D perhaps matching TRBD2 (5 bases). Germline lookup yields CDR1 LNHNV and CDR2 YYDKDF (reference sequence). The CDR3 consists of 14 residues. Between the trimmed V and J ends, which lost 0 bases and 4 bases, there was a span of 9 bases. The CDR3, as DNA: TGTGCCACCAGCAGAGATCTAGGAGGAGAGACCCAGTACTTC. This codes for CATSRDLGGETQYF. Full variable domain (outside the CDR3, taken from reference TRBV15 and TRBJ2-5): DAMVIQNPRYQVTQFGKPVTLSCSQTLNHNVMYWYQQKSSQAPKLLFHYYDKDFNNEADTPDNFQSRRPNTSFCFLDIRSPGLGDTAMYLCATSRDLGGETQYFGPGTRLLVL.

CDR3 sequence reads: CASSADYRRADTQYF. The CDR3 DNA is TGTGCCAGCAGTGCGGACTATCGAAGGGCAGATACGCAGTATTTT. The chain recombines TRBV2 with TRBJ2-3, with D possibly matching TRBD2 (6 bases). The CDR3 is 15 amino acids. Germline V gene sequence: CDR1 SNHLY, CDR2 FYNNEI. Trimming pared 4 bases from V and 4 bases from J, leaving 15 bases between.

V is TRBV29-1 and J is TRBJ1-2; 10 nucleotides agree with TRBD1. This CDR3 has 16 amino acids. The J segment lost 7 bases and the V segment lost 6 bases, leaving 17 bases of the junction unmatched. The germline V gene has CDR1 SQVTM and CDR2 ANQGSEA. The CDR3 region has the DNA TGCAGCGTCCCAGCGGTGGCGACAGGGGGCGCCTCTGGCTACACCTTC. It is translated as CSVPAVATGGASGYTF.